The 5 T cell receptor beta chains below come from one sample, sequenced in a study of cytomegalovirus exposure and HLA in healthy donors. PCR involved 60 Vbeta and 13 Jbeta primers. Sequenced by immunoSEQ multiplex PCR; TCRdb stores in-frame clones only, minus some. The sample consists of some 90,000 clones, approximately 72% of them appearing once. Sequencing was done on a sample of PBMCs. These receptor sequences come from a woman in her 70s in good health and CMV-seropositive.

The chain combines TRBV5-1 with TRBJ2-7; 7 bases match TRBD1. The junction had 9 bases not matched to a gene; V was cut back by 3 bases and J by 0 bases. The CDR3 contains 16 residues. Germline V lookup: CDR1 SGHRS, CDR2 YFSETQ. The DNA for the CDR3 is TGCGCCAGCAGCTATACTGGACAGGCACGCTCCTACGAGCAGTACTTC. Amino acid sequence: CASSYTGQARSYEQYF.

The chain couples TRBV6-6 to TRBJ1-1; D call uncertain. V was shortened by 0 bases and J by 6 bases, with 11 bases between the two germline ends. Germline values: CDR1 MNHNY, CDR2 SVGAGI (reference sequence). The CDR3 spans 14 residues. The CDR3 loop is CASSYSGGPAEAFF. For the CDR3, the DNA is TGTGCCAGCAGTTACTCTGGTGGGCCAGCTGAAGCTTTCTTT.

CDR3 bases: TGTGCCAGCAGCTTGGGGACAGGGGGTTTTGACGAGCAGTACTTC. It codes for CASSLGTGGFDEQYF. The genes are TRBV5-4 and TRBJ2-7, with TRBD1 identical over 10 bases. The CDR3 runs to 15 residues. Trimming took 0 bases from V and 5 from J; bases not matched to a gene: 5. CDR1 and CDR2 from the germline V gene are SGHNT and YYREEE (reference sequence). Full variable domain (missing parts from reference TRBV5-4 and TRBJ2-7): ETGVTQSPTHLIKTRGQQVTLRCSSQSGHNTVSWYQQALGQGPQFIFQYYREEENGRGNFPPRFSGLQFPNYSSELNVNALELDDSALYLCASSLGTGGFDEQYFGPGTRLTVT.

The chain has TRBV10-3 and TRBJ2-7; perhaps TRBD2 as D (6 bases). Per the germline V gene, CDR1 is ENHRY and CDR2 is SYGVKD. V was clipped by 3 bases and J by 6 bases, with 9 bases between them. This CDR3 is 12 amino acids long. The CDR3 nucleotides are TGTGCCATCAGTGAATTGGGACTCGAGCAGTACTTC. Its translation is CAISELGLEQYF.

The chain joins TRBV5-4 to TRBJ1-2; 12 bases align to TRBD1. Germline CDR1 is SGHNT and CDR2 is YYREEE (reference sequence). J was trimmed by 7 bases and V by 3 bases; bases with no gene match: 7. This CDR3 comprises 15 residues. The chain's CDR3 is CASSSEGQGAIGYTF. CDR3 coding DNA: TGTGCCAGCAGCTCGGAGGGACAGGGGGCGATTGGCTACACCTTC.